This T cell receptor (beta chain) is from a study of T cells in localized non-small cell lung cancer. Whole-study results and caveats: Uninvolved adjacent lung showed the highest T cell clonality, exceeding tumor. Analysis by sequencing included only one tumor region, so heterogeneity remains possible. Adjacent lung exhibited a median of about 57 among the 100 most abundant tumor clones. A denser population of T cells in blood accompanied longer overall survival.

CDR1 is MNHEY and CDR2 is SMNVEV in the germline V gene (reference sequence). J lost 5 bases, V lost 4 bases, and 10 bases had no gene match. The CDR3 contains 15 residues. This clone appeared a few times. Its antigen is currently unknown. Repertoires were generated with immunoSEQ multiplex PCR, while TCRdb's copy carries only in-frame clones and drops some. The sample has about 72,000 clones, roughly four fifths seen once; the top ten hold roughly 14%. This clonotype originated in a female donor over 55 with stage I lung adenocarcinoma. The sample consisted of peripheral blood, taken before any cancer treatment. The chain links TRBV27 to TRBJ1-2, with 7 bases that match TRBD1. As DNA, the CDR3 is TGTGCCAGCAGTTACAGACAGGGCATGGGATATGGCTACACCTTC. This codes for CASSYRQGMGYGYTF.